The present entry profiles one T cell receptor beta chain with its context. The antigen remains undetermined. Under the authors' procedure: Individual samples carried between 23,224 and 690,600 TCRs, with 95,638 as the median. TCRdb analysed the RACE reads with MiXCR anew, one entry per CDR3 protein. The V and J calls reflect TCRdb's pipeline rather than the authors' work. Of tens of thousands of distinct CDR3 sequences in the sample, approximately 9.6% were seen once. CDR1 and CDR2 from the germline V gene are SNHLY and FYNNEI. V shed 4 bases and J shed 0 bases, with 16 bases lying between them. The CDR3 length is 16 residues. The data derive from a study of human T cells and chemical hapten exposure. Study at large: 2% DPC applied to a roughly 2 cm by roughly 2 cm arm area sensitized donors. Study outcomes and limitations: PT1 expanded TCR counts correlated positively with patch test score.

Time point meaning: patch test 2, 6 weeks after DPC sensitization. Described treatment: therapeutic diphenylcyclopropenone sensitization with weekly scalp DPC. The authors' total RNA extraction used unfractionated whole blood. Ahead of each patch test application, blood was drawn. The J gene is TRBJ2-7, the V gene TRBV2; possibly TRBD1 for D (6 bases). Specimen: whole blood, collected in connection with sensitization to the hapten diphenylcyclopropenone (DPC). The TCR was taken from a woman aged 25-40 years with alopecia areata. Some clones in this sample may be carry-over from other donors' samples. The CDR3 is CASSGHRVHSSYEQYF. The CDR3 nucleotides read TGTGCCAGCAGTGGGCACAGGGTCCACAGCTCCTACGAGCAGTACTTC.